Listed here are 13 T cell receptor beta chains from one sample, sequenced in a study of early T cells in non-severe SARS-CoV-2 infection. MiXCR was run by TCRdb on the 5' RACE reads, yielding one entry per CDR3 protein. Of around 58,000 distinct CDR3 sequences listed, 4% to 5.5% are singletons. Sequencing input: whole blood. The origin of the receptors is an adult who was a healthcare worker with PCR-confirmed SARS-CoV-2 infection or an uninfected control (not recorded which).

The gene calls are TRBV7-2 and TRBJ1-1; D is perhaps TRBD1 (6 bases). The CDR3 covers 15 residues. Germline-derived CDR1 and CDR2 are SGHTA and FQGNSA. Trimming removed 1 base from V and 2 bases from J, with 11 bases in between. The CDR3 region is CASSLDWGRNTEAFF. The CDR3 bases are TGTGCCAGCAGCTTAGATTGGGGGCGAAACACTGAAGCTTTCTTT.

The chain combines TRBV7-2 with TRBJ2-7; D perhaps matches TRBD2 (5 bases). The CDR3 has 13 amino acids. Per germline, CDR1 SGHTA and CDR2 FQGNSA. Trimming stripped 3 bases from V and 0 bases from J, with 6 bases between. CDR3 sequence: CASSLLASYEQYF. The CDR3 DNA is TGTGCCAGCAGCTTGCTAGCCTCCTACGAGCAGTACTTC. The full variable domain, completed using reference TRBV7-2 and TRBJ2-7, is GAGVSQSPSNKVTEKGKDVELRCDPISGHTALYWYRQSLGQGLEFLIYFQGNSAPDKSGLPSDRFSAERTGGSVSTLTIQRTQQEDSAVYLCASSLLASYEQYFGPGTRLTVT.

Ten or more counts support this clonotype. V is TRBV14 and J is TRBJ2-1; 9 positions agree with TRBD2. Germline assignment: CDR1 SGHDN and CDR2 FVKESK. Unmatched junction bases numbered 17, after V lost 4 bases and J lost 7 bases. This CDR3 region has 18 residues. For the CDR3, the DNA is TGTGCCAGCAGCCCCTTACGAGGCGGCGGGAGGGCCGGGAATGAGCAGTTCTTC. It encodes CASSPLRGGGRAGNEQFF.

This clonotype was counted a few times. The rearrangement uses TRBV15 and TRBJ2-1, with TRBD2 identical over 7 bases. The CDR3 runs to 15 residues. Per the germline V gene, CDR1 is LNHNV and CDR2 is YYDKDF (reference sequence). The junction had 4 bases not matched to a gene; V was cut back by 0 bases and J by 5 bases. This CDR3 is CATSRDTSAHNEQFF. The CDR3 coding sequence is TGTGCCACCAGCAGAGATACTAGCGCACACAATGAGCAGTTCTTC.

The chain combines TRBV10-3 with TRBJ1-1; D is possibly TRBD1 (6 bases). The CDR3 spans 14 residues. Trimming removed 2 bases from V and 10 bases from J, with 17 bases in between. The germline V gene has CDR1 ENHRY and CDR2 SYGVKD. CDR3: CAISEGQPGGVAFF. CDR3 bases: TGTGCCATCAGTGAGGGACAGCCTGGAGGGGTAGCTTTCTTT.

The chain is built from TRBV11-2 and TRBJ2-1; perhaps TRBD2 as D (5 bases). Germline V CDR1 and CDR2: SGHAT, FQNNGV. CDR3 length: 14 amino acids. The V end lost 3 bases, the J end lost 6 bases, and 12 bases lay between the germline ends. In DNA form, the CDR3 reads TGTGCCAGCAGCTTGGGAACTAGACTCAATGAGCAGTTCTTC. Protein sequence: CASSLGTRLNEQFF.

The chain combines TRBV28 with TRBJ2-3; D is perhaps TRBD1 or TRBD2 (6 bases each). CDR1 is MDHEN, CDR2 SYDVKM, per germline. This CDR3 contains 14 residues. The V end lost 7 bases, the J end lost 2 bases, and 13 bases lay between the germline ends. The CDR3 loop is CASNLGGFTDTQYF. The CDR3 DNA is TGTGCCAGCAACCTAGGGGGGTTCACAGATACGCAGTATTTT.

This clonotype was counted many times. As DNA, the CDR3 is TGTGCCAGCAGCTTAAAACCACGGGGGACCACAGATACGCAGTATTTT. As protein: CASSLKPRGTTDTQYF. This chain connects TRBV7-6 to TRBJ2-3; maybe TRBD2 (6 bases). Trimming stripped 2 bases from V and 2 bases from J, with 14 bases between. CDR3 length: 16 residues. Germline CDR1 and CDR2: SGHVS and FNYEAQ.

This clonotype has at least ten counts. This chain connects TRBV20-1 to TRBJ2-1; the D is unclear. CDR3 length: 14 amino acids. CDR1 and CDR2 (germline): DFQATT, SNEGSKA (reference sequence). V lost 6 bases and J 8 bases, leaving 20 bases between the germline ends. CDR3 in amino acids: CSAGHRVRGDEQFF. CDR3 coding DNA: TGCAGTGCCGGGCACCGGGTCCGCGGCGATGAGCAGTTCTTC.

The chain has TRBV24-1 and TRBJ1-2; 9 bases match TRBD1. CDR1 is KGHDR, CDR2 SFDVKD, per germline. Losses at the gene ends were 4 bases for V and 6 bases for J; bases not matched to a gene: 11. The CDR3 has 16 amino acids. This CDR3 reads CATSEGDRDRVNGYTF. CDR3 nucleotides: TGTGCCACCAGTGAGGGGGACAGGGATCGAGTTAATGGCTACACCTTC.

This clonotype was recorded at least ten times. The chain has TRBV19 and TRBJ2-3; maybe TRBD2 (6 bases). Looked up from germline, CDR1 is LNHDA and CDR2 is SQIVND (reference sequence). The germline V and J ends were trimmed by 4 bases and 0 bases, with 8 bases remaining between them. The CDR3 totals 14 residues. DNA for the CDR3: TGTGCCAGTAGTACGGGGACTAGCACAGATACGCAGTATTTT. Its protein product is CASSTGTSTDTQYF.

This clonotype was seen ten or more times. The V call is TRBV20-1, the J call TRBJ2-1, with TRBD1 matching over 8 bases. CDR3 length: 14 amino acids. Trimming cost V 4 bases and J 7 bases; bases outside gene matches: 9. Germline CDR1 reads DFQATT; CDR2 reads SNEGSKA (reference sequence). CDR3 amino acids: CSATQGARSNEQFF. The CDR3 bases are TGCAGTGCTACTCAGGGGGCGCGAAGTAATGAGCAGTTCTTC.

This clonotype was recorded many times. This chain's CDR3 is CASSFSESQPQHF. CDR3 nucleotides: TGTGCCAGCAGCTTTAGTGAGAGTCAGCCCCAGCATTTT. V usage is TRBV11-2 and J usage is TRBJ1-5; D call uncertain. The CDR3 spans 13 residues. The V gene lost 3 bases and the J gene lost 6 bases, with 9 bases spanning the gap. The V gene's germline CDR1 is SGHAT and CDR2 FQNNGV.